Detailed here is one T cell receptor beta chain. The data are from a study of blood T cell repertoires in COVID-19. Study overall: Whether acute or convalescent, the COVID-19 samples came from the United States, Italy and Spain. From T cells, B-cell-depleted T cells, or PBMCs came the material, which was cDNA or gDNA.

In the original analysis: Estimation of nucleated cell counts was performed using reference gene primer amplification. Sequenced by immunoSEQ multiplex PCR; TCRdb stores in-frame clones only, minus some. The V and J calls and clone size are taken from that table; D and trimming were inferred from the DNA. The sample lists 85,000 to 100,000 clones; around 74% were seen once. Germline loops: CDR1 LNHDA, CDR2 SQIVND (reference sequence). The CDR3 is 15 residues long. Unmatched junction bases numbered 7, after V lost 3 bases and J lost 8 bases. Sequencing used peripheral blood. This clonotype was sampled from a woman at least 80 years old with active or convalescent COVID-19. The chain has TRBV19 and TRBJ2-1; TRBD2 agrees at 10 bases. The CDR3 spells CASSIQREGRYEQFF. CDR3 DNA sequence: TGTGCCAGTAGTATCCAGCGGGAGGGTCGGTATGAGCAGTTCTTC.